The rows below give T cell receptor beta chains drawn from one sample of a study of long-term antiretroviral therapy in people with HIV. Here immunoSEQ multiplex PCR was the method, and the copy in TCRdb shows in-frame clones only, minus some. This table holds 25,000 to 30,000 clones, roughly 89% found once. The sample consisted of unsorted PBMCs, taken 0.4 years after starting antiretroviral therapy. The receptors stem from a man aged 18-30 years with HIV. Both conserved end residues are part of each CDR3. The order of the fields is clone size, J gene, CDR3 length, V gene, D gene, CDR3 protein, CDR3 DNA. The D gene is left open where the match is weak. Clone size is not always given. Where it is, it says once, few, many or a class for expanded clones.

>-|TRBJ1-2|15|TRBV5-4|-
CASRMWGMTNYGYTF
TGTGCCAGCAGGATGTGGGGGATGACTAACTATGGCTACACCTTC
>-|TRBJ2-7|15|TRBV4-3|TRBD1
CASSQDRTGLREQYF
TGCGCCAGCAGCCAAGATCGGACAGGGCTGAGGGAGCAGTACTTC
>-|TRBJ1-2|16|TRBV27|-
CASSFYLTSGLRGYTF
TGTGCCAGCAGTTTCTACCTCACCTCGGGGTTGAGAGGCTACACCTTC
>few|TRBJ1-1|13|TRBV7-8|-
CASSPQATGEAFF
TGTGCCAGCAGCCCCCAGGCGACTGGGGAAGCTTTCTTT
>-|TRBJ2-7|13|TRBV10-3|TRBD1
CATVGTASYEQYF
TGTGCCACCGTAGGGACAGCCTCCTACGAGCAGTACTTC
>-|TRBJ1-1|13|TRBV6-5|-
CASSYLGPFEAFF
TGTGCCAGCAGTTACCTAGGACCGTTTGAAGCTTTCTTT
>-|TRBJ1-1|14|TRBV4-1|TRBD1
CASSHPQGSTEAFF
TGCGCCAGCAGCCACCCACAGGGGAGCACTGAAGCTTTCTTT
>-|TRBJ2-7|15|TRBV4-2|TRBD1
CASSQVPGGLGEQYF
TGTGCCAGCAGCCAAGTTCCAGGGGGCTTGGGGGAGCAGTACTTC
>-|TRBJ1-4|15|TRBV5-1|-
CASSSWQFSNEKLFF
TGCGCCAGCAGCTCATGGCAATTCTCTAATGAAAAACTGTTTTTT
>-|TRBJ1-1|14|TRBV5-1|-
CASSWGKVNTEAFF
TGCGCCAGCAGCTGGGGGAAAGTGAACACTGAAGCTTTCTTT
>few|TRBJ2-7|15|TRBV5-6|-
CASSGPPGPRYEQYF
TGTGCCAGCAGCGGTCCACCGGGACCGCGTTACGAGCAGTACTTC
>-|TRBJ1-2|14|TRBV6-5|-
CASSLLGGNYGYTF
TGTGCCAGCAGTCTACTTGGGGGTAACTATGGCTACACCTTC
>-|TRBJ2-2|16|TRBV7-2|-
CASSLELYQNTGELFF
TGTGCCAGCAGCTTAGAGCTCTACCAGAACACCGGGGAGCTGTTTTTT
>-|TRBJ1-1|13|TRBV6-5|-
CASGKGGPTEAFF
TGTGCCAGCGGGAAAGGGGGGCCCACTGAAGCTTTCTTT
>-|TRBJ2-7|14|TRBV10-1|TRBD1
CALLGGQGASEQYF
TGCGCCTTGCTGGGGGGACAGGGGGCGTCCGAGCAGTACTTC